These 5 T cell receptor beta chains came from one sample sequenced in a study of T-cell memory formation after mild COVID-19. TCRdb re-derived calls from the 5' RACE reads in MiXCR, one entry per CDR3 protein. The sample includes fewer than 350,000 distinct CDR3 sequences, 14% seen only once; the top ten take roughly a fifth. The sample comprised PBMCs or a T cell subset sorted from them (not recorded which). These receptors were collected from a man younger than 30 who had mild COVID-19 (a few samples of this study predate the infection). Cell type and time point are not known.

This clonotype was observed a few times. The rearrangement links TRBV9 to TRBJ1-3; tentative D call: TRBD1 (5 bases). The CDR3 consists of 14 residues. CDR1 SGDLS and CDR2 YYNGEE come from the germline V gene. V shed 4 bases and J shed 3 bases, with 11 bases lying between them. This CDR3 is CASSPRQGGNTIYF. The DNA for the CDR3 is TGTGCCAGCAGCCCCCGCCAGGGTGGAAACACCATATATTTT.

The chain joins TRBV9 to TRBJ2-2; no firm D call. V lost 0 bases, J lost 6 bases, and 6 bases lay in between. CDR3 length: 13 residues. Germline V CDR1 and CDR2: SGDLS, YYNGEE. In nucleotides, the CDR3 is TGTGCCAGCAGCGTAGAGGGCGCCGGGGAGCTGTTTTTT. Its translation is CASSVEGAGELFF. Full variable domain (rest looked up from reference TRBV9 and TRBJ2-2): DSGVTQTPKHLITATGQRVTLRCSPRSGDLSVYWYQQSLDQGLQFLIQYYNGEERAKGNILERFSAQQFPDLHSELNLSSLELGDSALYFCASSVEGAGELFFGEGSRLTVL.

The genes are TRBV11-2 and TRBJ2-5; no reliable D call. The germline V gene has CDR1 SGHAT and CDR2 FQNNGV. Trimming removed 2 bases at V and 0 bases at J, with 13 bases between. The CDR3 is 16 amino acids. Here the CDR3 DNA reads TGTGCCAGCAGCTTATTCCCCCTAGGAAACCAAGAGACCCAGTACTTC. Protein: CASSLFPLGNQETQYF.

The chain has TRBV11-2 and TRBJ1-2; D not resolved. Germline V gene lookup returns CDR1 SGHAT and CDR2 FQNNGV. V gave up 1 base and J gave up 5 bases, with 8 bases separating them. The CDR3 totals 13 residues. CDR3 in amino acids: CASSLGFTYGYTF. CDR3 bases: TGTGCCAGCAGCTTAGGTTTCACATATGGCTACACCTTC.

This clonotype occurred a few times. The chain couples TRBV5-1 to TRBJ2-5, with D tentatively TRBD1 or TRBD2 (5 bases each). Germline loops: CDR1 SGHRS, CDR2 YFSETQ. V was clipped by 3 bases and J by 1 base, with 13 bases between them. The CDR3 covers 15 residues. The CDR3 reads CASSSSGGGQETQYF. For the CDR3, the DNA is TGCGCCAGCAGCTCATCGGGTGGGGGCCAAGAGACCCAGTACTTC.